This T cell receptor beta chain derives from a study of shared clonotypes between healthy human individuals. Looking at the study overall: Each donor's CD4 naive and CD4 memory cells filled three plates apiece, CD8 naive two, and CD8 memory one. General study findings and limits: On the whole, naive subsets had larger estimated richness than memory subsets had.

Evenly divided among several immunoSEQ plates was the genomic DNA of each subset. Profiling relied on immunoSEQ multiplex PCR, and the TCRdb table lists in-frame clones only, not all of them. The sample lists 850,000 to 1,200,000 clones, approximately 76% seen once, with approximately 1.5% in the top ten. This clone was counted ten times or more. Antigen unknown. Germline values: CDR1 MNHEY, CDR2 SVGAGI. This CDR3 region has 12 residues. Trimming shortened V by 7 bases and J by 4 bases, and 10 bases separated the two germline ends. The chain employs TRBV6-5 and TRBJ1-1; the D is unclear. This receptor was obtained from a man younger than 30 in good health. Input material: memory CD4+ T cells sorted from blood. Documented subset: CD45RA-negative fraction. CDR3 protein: CASNTPGTEAFF. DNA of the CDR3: TGTGCCAGCAACACACCGGGCACTGAAGCTTTCTTT.